A single sample is the source of the 32 T cell receptor beta chains below, sequenced in a study of T cell clones after liver transplantation (dated by TCRdb to between 2018 and 2021). The library came from the immunoSEQ multiplex PCR assay. TCRdb's version of the immuneACCESS table is confined to in-frame rearrangements and falls short of the full clone set. An unresolved V gene accounts for under half of the shortfall where checked; the remainder is of unknown origin. In all, the sample holds 49,000 or so clones, and about 67% of those were seen once. The ten top clones hold around 9.4% of the sample. Sequencing was performed on CD4+ T cells from blood, taken around 52 months after liver transplant. Source of these receptors: a human patient who received a liver transplant. Some T cells may derive from the graft donor when a transplant has been performed.

This clone appeared a single time. This sequence joins TRBV7-9 and TRBJ2-7, with 10 bases aligning to TRBD2. V dropped 3 bases and J dropped 5; count of bases not matched to a gene: 7. Germline CDR1 SEHNR, CDR2 FQNEAQ (reference sequence). The CDR3 contains 15 residues. Written as DNA, the CDR3 is TGTGCCAGCAGCTTGTTTAGCGGGGGGTTAAACGAGCAGTACTTC. Protein product: CASSLFSGGLNEQYF. Looking up the rest from reference TRBV7-9 and TRBJ2-7 gives the full variable domain: DTGVSQNPRHKITKRGQNVTFRCDPISEHNRLYWYRQTLGQGPEFLTYFQNEAQLEKSRLLSDRFSAERPKGSFSTLEIQRTEQGDSAMYLCASSLFSGGLNEQYFGPGTRLTVT.

The chain recombines TRBV5-4 with TRBJ2-3; 8 bases agree with TRBD2. CDR1 and CDR2 (germline): SGHNT, YYREEE (reference sequence). The CDR3 runs 16 residues. The ends lost 4 bases at V and 3 bases at J; junction bases unmatched: 10. The CDR3 loop is CASSRVSSGVTDTQYF. CDR3 nucleotide sequence: TGTGCCAGCAGCCGAGTGAGTAGCGGGGTAACAGATACGCAGTATTTT.

This CDR3 is CASSQSSGGATDTQYF. The CDR3 region has the DNA TGCGCCAGCAGCCAATCTAGCGGGGGGGCGACAGATACGCAGTATTTT. This chain connects TRBV4-1 to TRBJ2-3, with TRBD2 identical over 12 bases. The CDR3 spans 16 residues. V was clipped by 2 bases and J by 3 bases; unmatched bases: 3. Germline-derived CDR1 and CDR2 are MGHRA and YSYEKL.

V and J are TRBV19 and TRBJ1-5; TRBD1 is a possible D gene (5 bases). V was clipped by 5 bases and J by 2 bases, with 13 bases between them. The CDR3 loop spans 15 amino acids. Germline CDR1 is LNHDA and CDR2 is SQIVND (reference sequence). The CDR3 nucleotides read TGTGCCAGTAGTCCCGGGACGGCCCGCAATCAGCCCCAGCATTTT. Residues: CASSPGTARNQPQHF.

The rearrangement links TRBV5-5 to TRBJ1-6, with D possibly being TRBD1 (6 bases). The CDR3 has 16 residues. Trimming cost V 4 bases and J 8 bases, with 19 bases left between them. The germline CDR1 and CDR2 sequences are SGHKS and YYEKEE (reference sequence). CDR3 DNA sequence: TGTGCCAGCAGCCTAAAGGGGGTCCGGGGGGATTCACCCCTCCACTTT. Protein product: CASSLKGVRGDSPLHF.

CDR3 loop: CASSVGGSVNTEAFF. As DNA, the CDR3 is TGTGCCAGCAGCGTAGGGGGCTCGGTGAACACTGAAGCTTTCTTT. The genes are TRBV9 and TRBJ1-1, with a tentative D call TRBD1 (5 bases). The CDR3 length is 15 residues. Germline CDR1 SGDLS, CDR2 YYNGEE. V lost 0 bases and J 0 bases, leaving 9 bases between the germline ends.

The CDR3 bases are TGTGCCAGCAGTTTATTTTTCCCAGCGGAGCCCAACACCGGGGAGCTGTTTTTT. Its translation: CASSLFFPAEPNTGELFF. The chain couples TRBV27 to TRBJ2-2, with D maybe TRBD2 (5 bases). V lost 1 base and J 2 bases, leaving 17 bases between the germline ends. Looked up from germline, CDR1 is MNHEY and CDR2 is SMNVEV (reference sequence). The CDR3 runs to 18 residues.

The CDR3 protein is CASTDPGLVYNEQFF. The CDR3 DNA follows: TGTGCCAGCACCGATCCGGGACTAGTATACAATGAGCAGTTCTTC. The V gene is TRBV2, the J gene TRBJ2-1; 8 nucleotides match TRBD2. The germline V gene has CDR1 SNHLY and CDR2 FYNNEI. The CDR3 has 15 amino acids. Trimming cost V 7 bases and J 4 bases; bases outside gene matches: 9.

This clone showed up just a few times. The chain carries TRBV19 and TRBJ1-1, with D unclear. This CDR3 comprises 11 residues. CDR1 LNHDA and CDR2 SQIVND come from the germline V gene (reference sequence). Trimming removed 4 bases from V and 1 base from J, with 1 base in between. The CDR3 nucleotides read TGTGCCAGTAGTAAGAACACTGAAGCTTTCTTT. Encoded protein: CASSKNTEAFF.

This sequence joins TRBV28 and TRBJ1-2; D perhaps matches TRBD1 (6 bases). Trimming removed 3 bases from V and 6 bases from J, with 11 bases in between. Per the germline V gene, CDR1 is MDHEN and CDR2 is SYDVKM. The CDR3 runs 13 residues. In DNA, the CDR3 is TGTGCCAGCAGTTTGCCAGGGGCCCATGGCTACACCTTC. This sequence encodes CASSLPGAHGYTF.

This clone appeared a few times. The gene calls are TRBV13 and TRBJ2-7, with 14 bases matching TRBD2. The germline V gene encodes CDR1 PRHDT and CDR2 FYEKMQ (reference sequence). Germline trimming cut 5 bases from V and 5 bases from J; bases unmatched to any gene: 17. The CDR3 is 19 amino acids. Here the CDR3 DNA reads TGTGCCAGCAGCCGAGTCCCGGGACTAGCGGGGGACCCTCTGAACGAGCAGTACTTC. As protein: CASSRVPGLAGDPLNEQYF.

The V gene is TRBV6-5, the J gene TRBJ1-5; the match to TRBD1 covers 9 bases. Germline-derived CDR1 and CDR2 are MNHEY and SVGAGI. V lost 10 bases, J lost 5 bases, and 3 bases stayed unmatched. The CDR3 length is 12 residues. The CDR3 coding sequence is TGTGCCACCCGACAGGGGGATCAGCCCCAGCATTTT. Its protein product is CATRQGDQPQHF.

The chain carries TRBV18 and TRBJ2-1; maybe TRBD2 (6 bases). The CDR3 sequence is 11 residues long. Germline assignment: CDR1 KGHSH and CDR2 LQKENI. V lost 5 bases and J lost 8, with 7 bases in between. The CDR3 DNA reads as TGTGCCAGCTCATGGGGGGATGAGCAGTTCTTC. Protein product: CASSWGDEQFF.

The J gene is TRBJ2-5, the V gene TRBV7-3, with D perhaps matching TRBD2 (6 bases). The germline CDR1 and CDR2 sequences are SGHTA and FQGTGA. This CDR3 is built from 13 residues. The germline V and J ends were trimmed by 5 bases and 4 bases, with 11 bases remaining between them. The CDR3 nucleotides are TGTGCCAGCAGCCCACTGGGGGGAGAGACCCAGTACTTC. This sequence encodes CASSPLGGETQYF.

The chain carries TRBV11-2 and TRBJ2-2, with 7 bases identical to TRBD1. The germline V gene encodes CDR1 SGHAT and CDR2 FQNNGV. The junction had 5 bases not matched to a gene; V was cut back by 3 bases and J by 7 bases. The length of the CDR3 is 14 residues. The CDR3 region is CASSLGQLYGELFF. The CDR3 nucleotides are TGTGCCAGCAGCTTGGGACAGCTTTACGGGGAGCTGTTTTTT.

V is TRBV2 and J is TRBJ1-4; possibly TRBD1 for D (5 bases). The germline CDR1 and CDR2 sequences are SNHLY and FYNNEI. CDR3 size: 13 residues. The ends were cut back, 4 bases at V and 6 bases at J, with 9 bases in the middle. Written as DNA, the CDR3 is TGTGCCAGCAGTGCCGGGACTTATGAAAAACTGTTTTTT. It translates to CASSAGTYEKLFF.

The gene calls are TRBV2 and TRBJ2-5; 9 bases map to TRBD2. The V segment lost 5 bases and the J segment 2 bases; nucleotides outside the gene matches: 6. Germline CDR1 reads SNHLY; CDR2 reads FYNNEI. This CDR3 is 15 amino acids long. The CDR3 DNA is TGTGCCAGCAGTAGGGCTAGCGGGATACAAGAGACCCAGTACTTC. Protein product: CASSRASGIQETQYF.

The chain carries TRBV4-1 and TRBJ2-5, with TRBD1 matching 7 bases. Germline trimming cut 1 base from V and 5 bases from J; bases unmatched to any gene: 10. CDR3 size: 16 residues. In germline, CDR1 is MGHRA, CDR2 YSYEKL. The CDR3 loop is CASSQGQGRSGETQYF. The CDR3, as DNA: TGCGCCAGCAGCCAAGGACAGGGAAGGTCTGGGGAGACCCAGTACTTC.

The chain has TRBV9 and TRBJ1-5, with D possibly being TRBD1 (5 bases). Germline CDR1 reads SGDLS; CDR2 reads YYNGEE. Between the trimmed V and J ends, which lost 2 bases and 3 bases, there was a span of 15 bases. The length of the CDR3 is 16 residues. CDR3 nucleotides: TGTGCCAGCAGCGTCCGGACACGAGGACCCAATCAGCCCCAGCATTTT. It yields the protein CASSVRTRGPNQPQHF.

The genes are TRBV7-8 and TRBJ1-2; TRBD1 matches at 8 bases. Germline V CDR1 and CDR2: SGHVS, FQNEAQ. The CDR3 totals 14 residues. Trimming at V came to 4 bases and at J to 2 bases, leaving 3 bases not matched to a gene. The CDR3 loop is CASSSRTGNYGYTF. CDR3 in DNA: TGTGCCAGCAGCTCGCGGACAGGGAACTATGGCTACACCTTC. The full variable domain, in which reference TRBV7-8 and TRBJ1-2 provide the parts outside the CDR3, is GAGVSQSPRYKVAKRGQDVALRCDPISGHVSLFWYQQALGQGPEFLTYFQNEAQLDKSGLPSDRFFAERPEGSVSTLKIQRTQQEDSAVYLCASSSRTGNYGYTFGSGTRLTVV.

V is TRBV19 and J is TRBJ1-3; D is unresolved. Trimming stripped 9 bases from V and 0 bases from J, with 12 bases between. This CDR3 is 14 amino acids long. The germline V gene encodes CDR1 LNHDA and CDR2 SQIVND (reference sequence). CDR3 sequence: CASSERGSGNTIYF. Here the CDR3 DNA reads TGTGCCAGCTCCGAGCGGGGCTCTGGAAACACCATATATTTT.

The chain has TRBV14 and TRBJ2-2, with D possibly being TRBD1 or TRBD2 (5 bases each). Germline lookup yields CDR1 SGHDN and CDR2 FVKESK. The CDR3 is 16 amino acids. Trimming took 3 bases from V and 5 from J, leaving 16 bases between them. CDR3 residues: CASSQEGSGRTGELFF. The CDR3 bases are TGTGCCAGCAGCCAGGAAGGTTCAGGGAGAACCGGGGAGCTGTTTTTT.

The count of this clone is one. The chain joins TRBV7-9 to TRBJ1-1; possibly TRBD1 for D (6 bases). Trimming removed 5 bases from V and 7 bases from J, with 20 bases in between. CDR1 is SEHNR, CDR2 FQNEAQ, per germline (reference sequence). The CDR3 sequence is 15 residues long. The CDR3: CASSQRQVWGFEAFF. DNA for the CDR3: TGTGCCAGCAGCCAAAGACAGGTCTGGGGCTTTGAAGCTTTCTTT.

The rearrangement joins TRBV29-1 to TRBJ2-1, with 8 bases lining up with TRBD2. The V gene's germline CDR1 is SQVTM and CDR2 ANQGSEA. The CDR3 extends over 15 amino acids. The V and J ends lost 4 bases and 8 bases, in that order; junction bases with no gene match: 13. The CDR3 protein is CSVVYRGGGEHEQFF. CDR3 bases: TGCAGCGTTGTATATCGGGGGGGAGGTGAGCATGAGCAGTTCTTC.

The chain is built from TRBV7-2 and TRBJ1-2, with D possibly matching TRBD1 (5 bases). Trimming pared 5 bases from V and 1 base from J, leaving 8 bases between. Per germline, CDR1 SGHTA and CDR2 FQGNSA. The CDR3 spans 13 residues. The CDR3 region is CASSRDSNYGYTF. In nucleotides, the CDR3 is TGTGCCAGCAGCCGAGACAGTAACTATGGCTACACCTTC.

The chain couples TRBV5-4 to TRBJ2-1; D is possibly TRBD2 (5 bases). The CDR3 length is 14 residues. Trimming pared 3 bases from V and 9 bases from J, leaving 16 bases between. In germline, CDR1 is SGHNT, CDR2 YYREEE (reference sequence). The CDR3 is CASSSRLRVAEQFF. The DNA for the CDR3 is TGTGCCAGCAGCTCCCGTTTGAGGGTCGCTGAGCAGTTCTTC.

The rearrangement joins TRBV2 to TRBJ1-2; TRBD1 matches 7 bases. This CDR3 contains 15 residues. Germline-derived CDR1 and CDR2 are SNHLY and FYNNEI. V shed 5 bases and J 6 bases; nucleotides not matched to a gene: 12. The DNA of the CDR3 is TGTGCCAGCAGTTATGGTACAGGGGTTGGGGATGGCTACACCTTC. Its translation is CASSYGTGVGDGYTF.

This clone has only a few counts. CDR3 nucleotide sequence: TGTGCCAGCAGGCGGACTGCTTGGGATACGGGGTATTTT. Translation gives CASRRTAWDTGYF. The chain uses TRBV2 and TRBJ2-3; D is possibly TRBD2 (5 bases). The CDR3 extends over 13 amino acids. V was pared by 6 bases and J by 14 bases, with 21 bases between. Germline CDR1 reads SNHLY; CDR2 reads FYNNEI. The variable domain in full, completed from reference TRBV2 and TRBJ2-3, reads EPEVTQTPSHQVTQMGQEVILRCVPISNHLYFYWYRQILGQKVEFLVSFYNNEISEKSEIFDDQFSVERPDGSNFTLKIRSTKLEDSAMYFCASRRTAWDTGYFGPGTRLTVL.

The chain has TRBV2 and TRBJ2-3, with 9 positions matching TRBD1. The CDR3 loop spans 15 amino acids. Per germline, CDR1 SNHLY and CDR2 FYNNEI. Trimming at V came to 7 bases and at J to 5 bases, leaving 10 bases not matched to a gene. The CDR3 loop reads CASTRERQGEDTQYF. For the CDR3, the DNA is TGTGCCAGCACCCGGGAGAGACAGGGGGAAGATACGCAGTATTTT.

V usage is TRBV19 and J usage is TRBJ2-7; no clear D. Deletions cut 1 base from V and 0 bases from J, with 7 bases between. Germline V lookup: CDR1 LNHDA, CDR2 SQIVND (reference sequence). The CDR3 spans 14 residues. CDR3 DNA: TGTGCCAGTAGTATAGGCGGACCCTCCTACGAGCAGTACTTC. Translating it yields CASSIGGPSYEQYF. Full variable domain (rest looked up from reference TRBV19 and TRBJ2-7): DGGITQSPKYLFRKEGQNVTLSCEQNLNHDAMYWYRQDPGQGLRLIYYSQIVNDFQKGDIAEGYSVSREKKESFPLTVTSAQKNPTAFYLCASSIGGPSYEQYFGPGTRLTVT.

The chain couples TRBV6-5 to TRBJ2-1; tentative D call: TRBD2 (6 bases). The CDR3 is made up of 15 amino acids. V shed 5 bases and J shed 10 bases, with 21 bases lying between them. Germline-derived CDR1 and CDR2 are MNHEY and SVGAGI. CDR3: CASSTRVGGRNEQFF. The CDR3 DNA follows: TGTGCCAGCAGTACCCGAGTGGGAGGTAGGAACGAGCAGTTCTTC.

This clone has only a few counts. In nucleotides, the CDR3 is TGTGCCAGCTCACCGCAGGGTTTTAACACTGAAGCTTTCTTT. It is translated as CASSPQGFNTEAFF. The chain employs TRBV18 and TRBJ1-1; TRBD1 is a possible D gene (5 bases). Germline V gene sequence: CDR1 KGHSH, CDR2 LQKENI. CDR3 size: 14 residues. Trimming shortened V by 3 bases and J by 2 bases, and 10 bases separated the two germline ends.